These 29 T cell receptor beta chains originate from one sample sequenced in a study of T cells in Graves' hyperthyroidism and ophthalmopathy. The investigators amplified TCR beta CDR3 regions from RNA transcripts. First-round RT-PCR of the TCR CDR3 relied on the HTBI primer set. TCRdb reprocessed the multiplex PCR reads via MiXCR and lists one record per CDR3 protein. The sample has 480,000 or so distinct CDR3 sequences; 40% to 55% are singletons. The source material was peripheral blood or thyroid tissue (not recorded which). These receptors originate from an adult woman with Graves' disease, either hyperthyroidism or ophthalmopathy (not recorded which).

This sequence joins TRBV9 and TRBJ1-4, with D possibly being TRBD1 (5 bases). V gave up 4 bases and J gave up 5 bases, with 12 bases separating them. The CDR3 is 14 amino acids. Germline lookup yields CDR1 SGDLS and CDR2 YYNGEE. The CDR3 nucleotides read TGTGCCAGCAGCCCCTCCTCAGGGAATGAAAAACTGTTTTTT. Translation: CASSPSSGNEKLFF. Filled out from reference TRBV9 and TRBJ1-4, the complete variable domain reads DSGVTQTPKHLITATGQRVTLRCSPRSGDLSVYWYQQSLDQGLQFLIQYYNGEERAKGNILERFSAQQFPDLHSELNLSSLELGDSALYFCASSPSSGNEKLFFGSGTQLSVL.

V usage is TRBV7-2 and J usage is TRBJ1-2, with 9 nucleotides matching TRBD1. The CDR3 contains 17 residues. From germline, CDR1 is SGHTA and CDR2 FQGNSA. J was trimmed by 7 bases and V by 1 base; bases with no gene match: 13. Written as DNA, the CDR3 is TGTGCCAGCAGCTTAGGAGCGGGACAGGGCCCTTTCACTGGCTACACCTTC. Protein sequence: CASSLGAGQGPFTGYTF.

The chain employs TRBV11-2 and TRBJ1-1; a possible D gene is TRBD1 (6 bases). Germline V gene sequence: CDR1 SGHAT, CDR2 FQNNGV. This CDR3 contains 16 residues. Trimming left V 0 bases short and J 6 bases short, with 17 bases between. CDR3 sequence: CASSLEPSGANAEAFF. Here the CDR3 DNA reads TGTGCCAGCAGCTTAGAGCCTTCGGGGGCCAACGCTGAAGCTTTCTTT. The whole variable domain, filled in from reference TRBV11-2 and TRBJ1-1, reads EAGVAQSPRYKIIEKRQSVAFWCNPISGHATLYWYQQILGQGPKLLIQFQNNGVVDDSQLPKDRFSAERLKGVDSTLKIQPAKLEDSAVYLCASSLEPSGANAEAFFGQGTRLTVV.

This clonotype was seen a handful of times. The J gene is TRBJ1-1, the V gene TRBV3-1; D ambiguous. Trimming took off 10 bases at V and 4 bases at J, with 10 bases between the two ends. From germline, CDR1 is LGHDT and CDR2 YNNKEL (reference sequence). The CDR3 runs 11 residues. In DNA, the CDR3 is TGTGCCACCCAGTACCTCACTGAAGCTTTCTTT. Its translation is CATQYLTEAFF.

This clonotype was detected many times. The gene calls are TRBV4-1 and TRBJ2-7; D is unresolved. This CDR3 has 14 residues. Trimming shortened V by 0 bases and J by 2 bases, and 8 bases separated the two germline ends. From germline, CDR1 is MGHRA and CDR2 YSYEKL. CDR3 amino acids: CASSQEPNAYEQYF. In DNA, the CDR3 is TGCGCCAGCAGCCAAGAGCCTAACGCCTACGAGCAGTACTTC.

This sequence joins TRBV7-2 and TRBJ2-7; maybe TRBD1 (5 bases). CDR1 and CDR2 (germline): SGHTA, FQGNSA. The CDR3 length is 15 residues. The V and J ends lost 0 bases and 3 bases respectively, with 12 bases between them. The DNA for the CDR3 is TGTGCCAGCAGCTTAGCCTCGACAGCCAACTACGAGCAGTACTTC. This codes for CASSLASTANYEQYF.

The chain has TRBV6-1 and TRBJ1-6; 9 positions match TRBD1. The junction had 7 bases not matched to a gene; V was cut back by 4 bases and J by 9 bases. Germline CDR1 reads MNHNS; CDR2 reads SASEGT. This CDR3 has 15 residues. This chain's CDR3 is CASSGWDREGSPLHF. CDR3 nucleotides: TGTGCCAGCAGTGGTTGGGACAGGGAGGGTTCACCCCTCCACTTT.

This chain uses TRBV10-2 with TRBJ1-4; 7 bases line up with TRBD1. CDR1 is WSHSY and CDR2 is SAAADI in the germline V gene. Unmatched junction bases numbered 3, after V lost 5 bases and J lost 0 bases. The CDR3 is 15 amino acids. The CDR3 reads CASSPGGPTNEKLFF. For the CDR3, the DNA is TGCGCCAGCAGTCCAGGGGGACCAACTAATGAAAAACTGTTTTTT.

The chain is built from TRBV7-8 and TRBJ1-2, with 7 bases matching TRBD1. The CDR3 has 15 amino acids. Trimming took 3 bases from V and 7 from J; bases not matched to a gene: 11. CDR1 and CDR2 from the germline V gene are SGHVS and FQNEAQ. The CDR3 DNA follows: TGTGCCAGCAGCTTTTCCTGGGAGGGGGCGTCTGGCTACACCTTC. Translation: CASSFSWEGASGYTF.

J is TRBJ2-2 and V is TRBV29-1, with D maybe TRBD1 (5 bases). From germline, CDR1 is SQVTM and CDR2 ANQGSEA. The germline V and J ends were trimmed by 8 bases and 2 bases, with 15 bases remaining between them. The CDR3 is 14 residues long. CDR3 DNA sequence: TGCAGCAGTGAACCAGGGCGTAACACCGGGGAGCTGTTTTTT. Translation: CSSEPGRNTGELFF.

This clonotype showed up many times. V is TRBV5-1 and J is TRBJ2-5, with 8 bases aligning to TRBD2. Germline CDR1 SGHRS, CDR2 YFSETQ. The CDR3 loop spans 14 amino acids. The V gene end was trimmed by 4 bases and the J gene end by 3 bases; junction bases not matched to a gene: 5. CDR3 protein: CASSAGGLEETQYF. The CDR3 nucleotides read TGCGCCAGCAGCGCGGGAGGCTTAGAAGAGACCCAGTACTTC.

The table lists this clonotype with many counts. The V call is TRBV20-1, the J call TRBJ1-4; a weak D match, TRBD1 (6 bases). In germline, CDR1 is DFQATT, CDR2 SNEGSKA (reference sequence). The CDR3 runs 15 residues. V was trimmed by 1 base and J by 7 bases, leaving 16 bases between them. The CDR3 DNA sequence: TGCAGTGCTAGAGTCCCTCGGGGGACAACTGAAAAACTGTTTTTT. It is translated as CSARVPRGTTEKLFF.

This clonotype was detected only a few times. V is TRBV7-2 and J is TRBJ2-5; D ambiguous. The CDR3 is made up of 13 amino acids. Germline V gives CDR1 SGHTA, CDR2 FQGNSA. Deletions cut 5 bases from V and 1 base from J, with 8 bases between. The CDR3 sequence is CASSRDAQETQYF. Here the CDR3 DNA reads TGTGCCAGCAGCCGTGACGCCCAAGAGACCCAGTACTTC.

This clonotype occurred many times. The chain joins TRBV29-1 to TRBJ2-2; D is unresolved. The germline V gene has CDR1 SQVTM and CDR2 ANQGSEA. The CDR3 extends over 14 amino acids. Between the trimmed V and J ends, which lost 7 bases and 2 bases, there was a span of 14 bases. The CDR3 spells CSAAPPSNTGELFF. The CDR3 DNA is TGCAGCGCCGCGCCCCCTAGTAACACCGGGGAGCTGTTTTTT.

The CDR3 coding sequence is TGTGCCAGCAGCAACAGGGTTTCCTTATTTGGCTACACCTTC. Translation gives CASSNRVSLFGYTF. V usage is TRBV7-2 and J usage is TRBJ1-2; D possibly corresponds to TRBD1 (6 bases). V was pared by 5 bases and J by 7 bases, with 17 bases between. This CDR3 has 14 residues. Germline loops: CDR1 SGHTA, CDR2 FQGNSA.

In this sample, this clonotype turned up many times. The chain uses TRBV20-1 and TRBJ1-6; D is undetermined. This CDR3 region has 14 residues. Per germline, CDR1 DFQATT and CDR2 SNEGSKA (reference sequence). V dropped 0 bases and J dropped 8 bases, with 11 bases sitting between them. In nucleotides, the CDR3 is TGCAGTGCTAGAGACCCGATGACGGATTCACCCCTCCACTTT. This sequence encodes CSARDPMTDSPLHF.

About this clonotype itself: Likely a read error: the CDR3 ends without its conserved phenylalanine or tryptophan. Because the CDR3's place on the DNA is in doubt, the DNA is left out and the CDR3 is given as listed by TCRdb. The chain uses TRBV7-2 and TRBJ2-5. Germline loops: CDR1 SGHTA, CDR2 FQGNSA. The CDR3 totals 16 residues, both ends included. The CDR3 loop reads CASSRETMTVGYTFGS.

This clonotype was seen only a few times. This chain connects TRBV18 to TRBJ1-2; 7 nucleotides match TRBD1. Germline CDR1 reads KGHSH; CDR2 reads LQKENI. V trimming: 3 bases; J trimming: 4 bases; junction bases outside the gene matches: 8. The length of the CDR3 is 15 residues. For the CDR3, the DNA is TGTGCCAGCTCACCGGGGACAGACGGGGGCTATGGCTACACCTTC. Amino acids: CASSPGTDGGYGYTF.

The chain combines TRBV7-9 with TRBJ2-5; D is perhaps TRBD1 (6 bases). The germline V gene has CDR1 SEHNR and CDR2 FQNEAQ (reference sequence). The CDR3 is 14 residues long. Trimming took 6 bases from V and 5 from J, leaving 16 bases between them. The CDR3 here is CASSSSGTMETQYF. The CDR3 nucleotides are TGTGCCAGCAGTTCCTCCGGGACAATGGAGACCCAGTACTTC.

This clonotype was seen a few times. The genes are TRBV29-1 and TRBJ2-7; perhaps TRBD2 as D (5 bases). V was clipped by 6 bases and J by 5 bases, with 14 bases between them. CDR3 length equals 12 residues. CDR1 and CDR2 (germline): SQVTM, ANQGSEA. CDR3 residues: CSVGGSRDEQYF. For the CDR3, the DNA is TGCAGCGTAGGTGGCTCGCGGGACGAGCAGTACTTC.

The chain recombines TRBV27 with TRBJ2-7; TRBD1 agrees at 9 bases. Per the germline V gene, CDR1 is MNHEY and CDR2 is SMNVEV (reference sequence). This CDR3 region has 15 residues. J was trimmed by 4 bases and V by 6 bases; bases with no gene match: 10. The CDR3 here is CASSRGQGGRYEQYF. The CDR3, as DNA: TGTGCCAGCAGCCGGGGACAGGGAGGGCGGTACGAGCAGTACTTC.

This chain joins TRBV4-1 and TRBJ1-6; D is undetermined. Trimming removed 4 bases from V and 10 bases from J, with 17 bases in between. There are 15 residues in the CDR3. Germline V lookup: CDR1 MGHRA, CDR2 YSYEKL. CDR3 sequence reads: CASSRRDAAGSPLHF. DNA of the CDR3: TGCGCCAGCAGCCGGCGCGACGCGGCGGGGTCACCCCTCCACTTT.

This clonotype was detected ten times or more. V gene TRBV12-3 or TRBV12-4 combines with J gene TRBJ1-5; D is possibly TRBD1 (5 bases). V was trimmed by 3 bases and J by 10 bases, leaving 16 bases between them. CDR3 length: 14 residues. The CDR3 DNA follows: TGTGCCAGCAGTTTGGGGGGAGAGACATTCCCCCAGCATTTT. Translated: CASSLGGETFPQHF.

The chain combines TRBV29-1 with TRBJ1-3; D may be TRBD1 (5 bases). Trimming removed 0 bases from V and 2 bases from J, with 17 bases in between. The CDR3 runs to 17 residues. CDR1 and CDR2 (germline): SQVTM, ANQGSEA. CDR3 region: CSVEDRGAPRTGNTIYF. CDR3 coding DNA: TGCAGCGTTGAAGACCGTGGGGCGCCGCGGACTGGAAACACCATATATTTT.

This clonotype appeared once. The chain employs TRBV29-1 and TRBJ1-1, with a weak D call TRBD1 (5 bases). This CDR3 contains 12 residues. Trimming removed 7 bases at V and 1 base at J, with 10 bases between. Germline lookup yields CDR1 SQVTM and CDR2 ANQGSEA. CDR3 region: CSGGGRNTEAFF. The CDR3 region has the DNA TGCAGCGGTGGGGGACGGAACACTGAAGCTTTCTTT.

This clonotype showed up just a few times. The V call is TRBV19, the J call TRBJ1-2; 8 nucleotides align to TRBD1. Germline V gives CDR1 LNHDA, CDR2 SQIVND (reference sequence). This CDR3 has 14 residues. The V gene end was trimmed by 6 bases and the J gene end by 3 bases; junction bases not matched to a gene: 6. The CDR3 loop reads CASSRTGGDYGYTF. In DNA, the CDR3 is TGTGCCAGTAGCCGAACAGGGGGAGACTATGGCTACACCTTC.

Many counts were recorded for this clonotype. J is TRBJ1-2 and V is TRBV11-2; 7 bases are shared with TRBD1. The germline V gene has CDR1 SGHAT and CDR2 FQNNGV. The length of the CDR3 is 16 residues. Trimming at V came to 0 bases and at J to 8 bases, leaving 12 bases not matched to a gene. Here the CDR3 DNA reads TGTGCCAGCAGCTTAGATATTTTCGGGACAGCAACCGGCTACACCTTC. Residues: CASSLDIFGTATGYTF.

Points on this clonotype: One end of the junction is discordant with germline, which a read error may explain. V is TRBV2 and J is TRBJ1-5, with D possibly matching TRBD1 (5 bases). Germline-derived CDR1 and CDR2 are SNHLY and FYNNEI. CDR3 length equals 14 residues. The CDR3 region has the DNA TGTGCCAGCAGTGAGACCCGAGAGGCGGGGCCCCAGCACTTT. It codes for CASSETREAGPQHF.

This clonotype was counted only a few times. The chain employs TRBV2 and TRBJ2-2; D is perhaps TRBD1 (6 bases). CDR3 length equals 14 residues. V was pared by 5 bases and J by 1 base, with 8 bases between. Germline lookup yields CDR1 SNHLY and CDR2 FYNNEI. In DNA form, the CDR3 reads TGTGCCAGCAGTTGGACAGTGAACACCGGGGAGCTGTTTTTT. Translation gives CASSWTVNTGELFF.